This T cell receptor (beta chain) was sequenced for a study of control samples from healthy donors and cancer patients. This CDR3 region has 14 residues. Per germline, CDR1 SGDLS and CDR2 YYNGEE. V shed 0 bases and J shed 0 bases, with 7 bases lying between them. The method was immunoSEQ multiplex PCR; TCRdb's version includes in-frame clones alone and lacks a portion of them. The sample records 100,000 to 150,000 clones, more than 70% being singletons. Details on this clone: Other DNA sequences of this sample code for an identical CDR3.

The rearrangement uses TRBV9 and TRBJ2-7; D remains unclear. The TCR originated in a man aged 60-69 years in good health. Sequencing was done on a sample of blood. CDR3 in DNA: TGTGCCAGCAGCGTAGTAGGAAGCTCCTACGAGCAGTACTTC. Its protein product is CASSVVGSSYEQYF.